The rows below give T cell receptor beta chains drawn from one sample of a study of long-term antiretroviral therapy in people with HIV. Using immunoSEQ multiplex PCR, the repertoire was profiled, and TCRdb retains in-frame clones only, with some absent. The sample has 25,000 to 35,000 clones, almost 97% seen once; the top ten hold 2.5% to 3%. The specimen comprised unsorted PBMCs, sampled 6.9 years after starting antiretroviral therapy. These receptors were collected from a man younger than 45 with HIV. CDR3s include the opening cysteine and the closing phenylalanine or tryptophan. The order of the fields is J gene, clone size, V gene, D gene, CDR3 protein, CDR3 DNA. The D gene is left open where the match is weak. A row's size may be missing; if present it is once, few, many or a size class.

>TRBJ2-1|NA|TRBV6-5|NA
CASSYSTGPPGDEQFF
TGTGCCAGCAGTTACTCGACAGGACCGCCAGGCGATGAGCAGTTCTTC
>TRBJ1-5|NA|TRBV7-2|NA
CASRQQGQPQHF
TGTGCCAGCAGACAACAGGGTCAGCCCCAGCATTTT
>TRBJ1-2|few|TRBV19|NA
CASSELRGGYTF
TGTGCCAGTAGCGAACTCCGAGGAGGCTACACCTTC
>TRBJ2-1|NA|TRBV7-9|NA
CASSSGENEQFF
TGTGCCAGCAGCTCGGGCGAAAATGAGCAGTTCTTC
>TRBJ2-2|NA|TRBV6-1|TRBD1
CATQGAINGELFF
TGTGCCACCCAGGGGGCTATTAACGGGGAGCTGTTTTTT
>TRBJ1-4|NA|TRBV19|NA
CASNGQVRTGEKLFF
TGTGCCAGTAATGGTCAGGTTAGGACCGGTGAAAAACTGTTTTTT
>TRBJ2-1|once|TRBV30|NA
CALLGGVRNEQFF
TGTGCGCTTCTAGGGGGGGTAAGGAATGAGCAGTTCTTC
>TRBJ2-7|NA|TRBV14|TRBD1
CASSQDSRGRNEQYF
TGTGCCAGCAGCCAAGATAGCAGGGGGCGGAACGAGCAGTACTTC
>TRBJ2-7|NA|TRBV19|TRBD2
CASSKIWASGRDEQYF
TGTGCCAGTAGTAAAATATGGGCTAGCGGGAGGGACGAGCAGTACTTC
>TRBJ1-3|NA|TRBV7-8|NA
CASSSAQGRNTIYF
TGTGCCAGCAGCTCTGCCCAGGGGAGAAACACCATATATTTT
>TRBJ1-5|NA|TRBV30|NA
CAWSPPRGRGNQPQHF
TGTGCCTGGAGTCCCCCCCGGGGTCGGGGCAATCAGCCCCAGCATTTT
>TRBJ2-5|NA|TRBV5-1|NA
CASSLAEPQETQYF
TGCGCCAGCAGCTTGGCCGAACCACAAGAGACCCAGTACTTC
>TRBJ2-7|NA|TRBV2|TRBD2
CASSDSGMIGLSYEQYF
TGTGCCAGCAGTGACAGCGGGATGATTGGATTATCCTACGAGCAGTACTTC
>TRBJ2-2|NA|TRBV27|NA
CASSFVGLGELFF
TGTGCCAGCAGTTTTGTGGGCCTCGGGGAGCTGTTTTTT
>TRBJ2-1|NA|TRBV7-9|NA
CASSLSGGEYNEQFF
TGTGCCAGCAGCTTATCAGGGGGGGAGTACAATGAGCAGTTCTTC
>TRBJ2-7|NA|TRBV5-6|NA
CASSVQGSGMIYEQYF
TGTGCCAGCAGCGTACAGGGCTCGGGGATGATCTACGAGCAGTACTTC
>TRBJ2-1|NA|TRBV5-1|TRBD1
CASSLTGTENNEQFF
TGCGCCAGCAGCTTAACCGGGACAGAAAACAATGAGCAGTTCTTC